Listed below are T cell receptor beta chains from one sample, sequenced in a study of T cell responses to AZD1222 COVID-19 vaccine. The method was immunoSEQ multiplex PCR; TCRdb's version includes in-frame clones alone and lacks a portion of them. The sample carries 120,000 or so clones, 89% recorded once. Here the sequenced sample was peripheral blood, taken on day 0 of AZD1222 vaccination. The receptors come from an adult in good health. The CDR3 runs from the conserved cysteine through the conserved F or W. A D gene is named only where the DNA matches it firmly. Clone size, where shown, is once, few, many, or a class for clones that have expanded.

size,J,V,D,DNA,CDR3
few,TRBJ1-2,TRBV12-3/TRBV12-4,-,TGTGCCAGCAGCTCCGGCTCAGGGAGTGGCTACACCTTC,CASSSGSGSGYTF
-,TRBJ1-2,TRBV28,-,TGTGCCAGCAGGAGCGAGGACAGACCCTATGGCTACACCTTC,CASRSEDRPYGYTF
-,TRBJ2-2,TRBV28,TRBD2,TGTGCCAGCAGTCCCCTCGTCGGGACTAGCGGGGGGGCCCCGAACACCGGGGAGCTGTTTTTT,CASSPLVGTSGGAPNTGELFF
-,TRBJ2-3,TRBV7-2,-,TGTGCCAGCAGCTTAGCGTGGACGTCAGATACGCAGTATTTT,CASSLAWTSDTQYF
-,TRBJ1-1,TRBV29-1,-,TGCAGCGTCCAAGGGTCCGGGAACACTGAAGCTTTCTTT,CSVQGSGNTEAFF
-,TRBJ1-4,TRBV6-5,-,TGTGCCAGCAGCGAGAATTGGGATGGTGAAAAACTGTTTTTT,CASSENWDGEKLFF
-,TRBJ2-5,TRBV10-2,-,TGCGCCAGCGGTACTAGCCCCAAAGAGACCCAGTACTTC,CASGTSPKETQYF
-,TRBJ2-7,TRBV19,TRBD1,TGTGCCAGTAGTACCCTCCGGGACAGGGCTGACGAGCAGTACTTC,CASSTLRDRADEQYF
-,TRBJ1-5,TRBV19,TRBD1,TGTGCCAGTACCCCACAGGGGGGAGGCGTCAATCAGCCCCAGCATTTT,CASTPQGGGVNQPQHF
once,TRBJ1-2,TRBV6-1,-,TGTGCCAGCAGTGACCCTGTTACAGGGAGTAACTATGGCTACACCTTC,CASSDPVTGSNYGYTF
once,TRBJ1-2,TRBV29-1,-,TGCAGCGTTGAGTTCGGGGCCTATGGCTACACCTTC,CSVEFGAYGYTF